This is a list of T cell receptor beta chains from one sample in a study of blood T cell repertoires in COVID-19. Libraries were prepared by immunoSEQ multiplex PCR; TCRdb keeps only in-frame clonotypes and omits some of them. The sample yields about 410,000 clones, approximately 89% seen once. Sequencing was performed on peripheral blood. These receptors came from a woman between 40 and 50 years old with COVID-19, enrolled during active disease. Both conserved end residues are part of each CDR3. The D gene is left open where the match is weak. Rows give clone size only sometimes, using once, few, many, or a class for an expanded clone.

d_call clone_size j_call v_call cdr3_aa cdr3_nt
- - TRBJ2-5 TRBV7-3 CASSPGSGETQYF TGTGCCAGCAGCCCCGGGAGCGGGGAGACCCAGTACTTC
- - TRBJ2-1 TRBV10-3 CAISESIIYNEQFF TGTGCCATCAGTGAGTCTATTATCTACAATGAGCAGTTCTTC
- - TRBJ2-7 TRBV6-5 CASSNSRVYEQYF TGTGCCAGCAGTAACTCCAGGGTCTACGAGCAGTACTTC
- - TRBJ2-7 TRBV4-1 CASSPSIATYEQYF TGCGCCAGCAGCCCTTCCATAGCGACCTACGAGCAGTACTTC
- - TRBJ2-7 TRBV18 CASSPMRKSGTPTYEQYF TGTGCCAGCTCACCGATGCGAAAATCCGGGACACCTACCTACGAGCAGTACTTC
- - TRBJ1-2 TRBV25-1 CASRLDGRYYGYTF TGTGCCAGCAGGCTAGACGGAAGATACTATGGCTACACCTTC
- - TRBJ1-2 TRBV9 CASRNSGSYGYTF TGTGCCAGCAGAAACAGTGGGTCGTACGGCTACACCTTC
- - TRBJ1-5 TRBV6-2/TRBV6-3 CASSYSRVSGYSNQPQHF TGTGCCAGCAGTTACTCGAGGGTCTCTGGATATAGCAATCAGCCCCAGCATTTT
TRBD2 - TRBJ2-1 TRBV7-8 CASSLVAGARSSYNEQFF TGTGCCAGCAGCTTAGTAGCGGGGGCCAGGAGCTCCTACAATGAGCAGTTCTTC
- - TRBJ2-5 TRBV7-3 CASSLGAGPQETQYF TGTGCCAGCAGCTTAGGGGCAGGGCCACAAGAGACCCAGTACTTC
TRBD1 - TRBJ1-4 TRBV18 CASSPQGVRNEKLFF TGTGCCAGCTCACCTCAGGGGGTCAGGAATGAAAAACTGTTTTTT
- - TRBJ1-5 TRBV28 CASSTETESNQPQHF TGTGCCAGCAGTACAGAAACCGAGAGCAATCAGCCCCAGCATTTT
- - TRBJ1-2 TRBV9 CASSARRGPNYGYTF TGTGCCAGCAGCGCTCGAAGGGGCCCTAACTATGGCTACACCTTC
- - TRBJ2-7 TRBV15 CATSVESTGSYEQYF TGTGCCACCAGCGTGGAAAGTACAGGTTCCTACGAGCAGTACTTC
- - TRBJ1-3 TRBV19 CASRGSHPGNTIYF TGTGCCAGTAGGGGTAGCCACCCTGGAAACACCATATATTTT
TRBD1 - TRBJ1-6 TRBV7-2 CASSLRDSRADNSPLHF TGTGCCAGCAGCCTACGGGACAGCCGAGCGGATAATTCACCCCTCCACTTT
- - TRBJ1-2 TRBV4-3 CASSLSSGYDGYTF TGCGCCAGCAGTCTTAGCTCGGGGTATGATGGCTACACCTTC
TRBD2 - TRBJ2-7 TRBV28 CASSPTSDYEQYF TGTGCCAGCAGCCCGACTAGCGACTACGAGCAGTACTTC
- - TRBJ2-3 TRBV28 CASGPGGGPDTQYF TGTGCCAGCGGCCCTGGGGGGGGGCCAGATACGCAGTATTTT
- - TRBJ2-5 TRBV6-2/TRBV6-3 CASSYGETQYF TGTGCCAGCAGTTACGGCGAGACCCAGTACTTC
TRBD2 - TRBJ2-5 TRBV20-1 CSARGRVTQYF TGCAGTGCTAGGGGGAGGGTGACCCAGTACTTC
- - TRBJ1-3 TRBV7-2 CASPKRSSGNTIYF TGTGCCAGCCCGAAGCGGAGCTCTGGAAACACCATATATTTT
TRBD2 - TRBJ2-2 TRBV3-1/TRBV3-2 CASSQDSGTGELFF TGTGCCAGCAGCCAAGATAGCGGGACCGGGGAGCTGTTTTTT
- - TRBJ2-7 TRBV5-1 CASSFGSGYEQYF -
- - TRBJ2-3 TRBV5-1 CASSLGGTGGDTQYF TGCGCCAGCAGCTTGGGAGGGACGGGGGGCGATACGCAGTATTTT
TRBD2 once TRBJ2-5 TRBV6-2/TRBV6-3 CASSLGLAGVETQYF TGTGCCAGCAGTTTGGGACTAGCGGGGGTAGAGACCCAGTACTTC
TRBD2 - TRBJ2-2 TRBV6-1 CASRRLAGGTGELFF TGTGCCAGCAGAAGACTAGCGGGGGGCACCGGGGAGCTGTTTTTT
TRBD2 - TRBJ2-1 TRBV5-1 CASSPGTSGTYNEQFF TGCGCCAGCAGCCCGGGGACTAGCGGAACCTACAATGAGCAGTTCTTC
TRBD2 - TRBJ2-2 TRBV2 CASSFPSGRGAGELFF TGTGCCAGCAGTTTCCCTAGCGGGAGAGGGGCCGGGGAGCTGTTTTTT
- - TRBJ1-5 TRBV12-3/TRBV12-4 CASSFTSQPQHF TGTGCCAGCAGTTTTACGAGTCAGCCCCAGCATTTT
- few TRBJ2-7 TRBV5-1 CASSLRTEAVGGHEQYF TGCGCCAGCAGCTTGCGTACAGAGGCAGTTGGGGGCCACGAGCAGTACTTC
TRBD1 few TRBJ1-5 TRBV5-6 CASSLGQGVNQPQHF TGTGCCAGCAGCCTTGGACAGGGCGTTAATCAGCCCCAGCATTTT
TRBD1 - TRBJ1-2 TRBV28 CASIRAMGQGEYGYTF TGTGCCAGCATCAGGGCGATGGGACAGGGTGAATATGGCTACACCTTC
- few TRBJ1-1 TRBV10-3 CAISAAGNTEAFF TGTGCCATCAGTGCTGCGGGGAACACTGAAGCTTTCTTT
- - TRBJ1-4 TRBV4-3 CASSQVPGGRARNEKLFF TGCGCCAGCAGCCAAGTACCGGGGGGGAGGGCGCGAAATGAAAAACTGTTTTTT